This TCR beta chain was documented in a study of blood T cell repertoires in COVID-19. Looking at the study overall: The origin of the acute and convalescent COVID-19 samples was the United States, Italy and Spain. The analysed material was cDNA or gDNA that came from T cells, B-cell-depleted T cells, or PBMCs.

This CDR3 has 15 residues. J gave up 9 bases and V 1 base, and 6 bases lay outside the gene matches. CDR1 and CDR2 (germline): SGHNT, YYREEE (reference sequence). As processed by the authors: Amplifying reference gene primers gave estimates of nucleated cell counts. The table came from immunoSEQ multiplex PCR; TCRdb's copy has only in-frame clones and leaves some out. That table supplies the V and J calls and clone size; D and trimming were determined from the DNA. The repertoire consists of approximately 90,000 clones, with 65% to 85% occurring once and the leading ten covering around 4.5%. Specimen: peripheral blood. The TCR sequence derives from a man aged 55 to 69 with acute or convalescent COVID-19. This chain joins TRBV5-4 and TRBJ2-1, with 11 bases aligning to TRBD2. CDR3 DNA sequence: TGTGCCAGCAGCTTGCCGGGACTAGCGGAGGGTGAGCAGTTCTTC. It codes for CASSLPGLAEGEQFF.